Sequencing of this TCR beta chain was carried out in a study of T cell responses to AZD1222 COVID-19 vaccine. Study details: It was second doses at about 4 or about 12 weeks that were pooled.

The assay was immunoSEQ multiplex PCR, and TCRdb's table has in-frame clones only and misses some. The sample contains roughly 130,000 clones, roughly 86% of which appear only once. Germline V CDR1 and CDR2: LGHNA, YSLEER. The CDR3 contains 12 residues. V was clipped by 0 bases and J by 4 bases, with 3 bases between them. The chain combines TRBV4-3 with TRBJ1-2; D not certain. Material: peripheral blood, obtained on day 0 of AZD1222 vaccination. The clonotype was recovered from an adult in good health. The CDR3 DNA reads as TGCGCCAGCAGCCAAGAGGGCTATGGCTACACCTTC. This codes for CASSQEGYGYTF.